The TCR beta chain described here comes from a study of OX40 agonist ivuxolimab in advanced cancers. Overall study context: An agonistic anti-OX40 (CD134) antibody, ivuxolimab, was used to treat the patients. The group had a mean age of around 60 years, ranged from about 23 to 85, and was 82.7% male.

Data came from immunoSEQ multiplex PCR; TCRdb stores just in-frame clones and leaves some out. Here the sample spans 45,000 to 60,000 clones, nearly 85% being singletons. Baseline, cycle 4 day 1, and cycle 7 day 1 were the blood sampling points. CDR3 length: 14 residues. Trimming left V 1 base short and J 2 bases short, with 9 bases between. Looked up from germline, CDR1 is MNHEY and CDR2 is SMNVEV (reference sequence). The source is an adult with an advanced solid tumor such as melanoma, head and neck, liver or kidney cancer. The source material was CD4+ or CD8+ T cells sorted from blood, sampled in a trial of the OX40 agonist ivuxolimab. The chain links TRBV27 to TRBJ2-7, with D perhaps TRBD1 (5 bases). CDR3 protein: CASSLFQGPYEQYF. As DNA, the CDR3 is TGTGCCAGCAGTTTATTTCAGGGCCCCTACGAGCAGTACTTC.